Shown below are 2 T cell receptor beta chains from a single sample sequenced in a study of response to subunit inactivated influenza vaccine. Each CDR3 protein is one row after TCRdb ran MiXCR on the RT-PCR reads. The table includes roughly 760,000 distinct CDR3 sequences, 21% detected once. This specimen was PBMCs from blood, taken 5 days after vaccination. The origin of the receptors is a man aged 50-60 years who received an inactivated influenza vaccine.

This clonotype has a handful of counts. V gene TRBV7-6 combines with J gene TRBJ2-3, with 7 positions matching TRBD1. Germline V CDR1 and CDR2: SGHVS, FNYEAQ. CDR3 length: 17 amino acids. V gave up 3 bases and J gave up 0 bases; unmatched junction bases: 9. The CDR3 coding sequence is TGTGCCAGCAGCTTCAACCCGGGACAGTCTAGCACAGATACGCAGTATTTT. Protein sequence: CASSFNPGQSSTDTQYF.

The chain has TRBV13 and TRBJ2-7; 8 bases agree with TRBD1. V lost 5 bases, J lost 6 bases, and 9 bases stayed unmatched. The CDR3 extends over 14 amino acids. The germline gives CDR1 PRHDT, CDR2 FYEKMQ (reference sequence). The chain's CDR3 is CASSLRTGKGEQYF. CDR3 nucleotide sequence: TGTGCCAGCAGCCTAAGGACAGGGAAGGGCGAGCAGTACTTC.